This TCR beta chain stems from a study of shared clonotypes between healthy human individuals. The CDR3 consists of 17 residues. CDR1 is SGDLS and CDR2 is YYNGEE in the germline V gene. Deletions cut 4 bases from V and 3 bases from J, with 23 bases between. The naive CD8 population came from CD45RO-negative cells selected for CCR7, without terminally differentiated effector memory CD45RA+ cells. All donors were healthy HIV-negative adults lacking recent acute infections or vaccinations. Libraries were prepared by immunoSEQ multiplex PCR; TCRdb keeps only in-frame clonotypes and omits some of them. The sample includes about 2 million clones, about 95% seen only once; the top ten take around 1%. Study results and limitations: Some naive CD4 clonotypes, 5% to 5.5%, turned up in common across a few donors. Limitation of the genetic and exposure-history diversity represented came from the few donors.

A remark on this clone: Its antigen is as yet unknown.

The receptor was isolated from a man aged 18-30 years in good health. The sequenced sample consisted of naive CD8+ T cells sorted from blood. The V gene is TRBV9, the J gene TRBJ2-7; D perhaps matches TRBD2 (5 bases). The CDR3 sequence is CASSPRLLSEDRYEQYF. CDR3 sequence (DNA): TGTGCCAGCAGCCCCAGACTCCTTAGCGAAGATCGCTACGAGCAGTACTTC.